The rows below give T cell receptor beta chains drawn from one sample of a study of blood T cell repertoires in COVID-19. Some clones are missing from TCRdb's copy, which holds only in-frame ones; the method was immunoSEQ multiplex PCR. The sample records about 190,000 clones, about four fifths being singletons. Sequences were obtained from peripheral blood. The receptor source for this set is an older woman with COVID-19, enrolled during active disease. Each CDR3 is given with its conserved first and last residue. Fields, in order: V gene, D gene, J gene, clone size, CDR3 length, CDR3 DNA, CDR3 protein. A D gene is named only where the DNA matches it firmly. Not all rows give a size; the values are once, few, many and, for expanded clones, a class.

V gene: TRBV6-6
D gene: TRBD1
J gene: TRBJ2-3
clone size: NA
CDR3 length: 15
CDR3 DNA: TGTGCCAGCAGTCCCGGACAGGGCGGCAGGGATACGCAGTATTTT
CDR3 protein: CASSPGQGGRDTQYF

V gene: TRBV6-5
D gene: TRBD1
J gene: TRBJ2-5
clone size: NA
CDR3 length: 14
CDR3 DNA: TGTGCCAGCACCAAAGGACAGGCTCAAGAGACCCAGTACTTC
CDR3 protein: CASTKGQAQETQYF

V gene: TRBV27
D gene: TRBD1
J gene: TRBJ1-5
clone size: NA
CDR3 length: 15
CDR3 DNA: TGTGCCAGCAGTCCCAGACAGGGTGGCGATCAGCCCCAGCATTTT
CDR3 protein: CASSPRQGGDQPQHF

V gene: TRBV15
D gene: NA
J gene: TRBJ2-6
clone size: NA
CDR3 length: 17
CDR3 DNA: TGTGCCACCAGGTCGGGAGTGGATATCTCTGGGGCCAACGTCCTGACTTTC
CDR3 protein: CATRSGVDISGANVLTF

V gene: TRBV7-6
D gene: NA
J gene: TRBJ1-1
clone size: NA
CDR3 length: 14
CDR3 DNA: TGTGCCAGCAGCTCCCAGGGAAGTTTCACTGAAGCTTTCTTT
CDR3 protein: CASSSQGSFTEAFF

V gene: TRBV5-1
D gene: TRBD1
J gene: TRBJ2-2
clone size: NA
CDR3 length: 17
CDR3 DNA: TGCGCCAGCAGCGGCGGGGGACAGGGAAAGGGCGCCGGGGAGCTGTTTTTT
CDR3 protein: CASSGGGQGKGAGELFF

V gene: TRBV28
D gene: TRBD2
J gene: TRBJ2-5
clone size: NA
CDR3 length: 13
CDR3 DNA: TGTGCCAGCATTCGGGGGGGGCAAGAGACCCAGTACTTC
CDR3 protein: CASIRGGQETQYF

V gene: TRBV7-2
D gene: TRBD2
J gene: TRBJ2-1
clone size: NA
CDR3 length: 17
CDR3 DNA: TGTGCCAGCAGCTTAGGCGGGAGGGCCTCCGGCTACAATGAGCAGTTCTTC
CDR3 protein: CASSLGGRASGYNEQFF

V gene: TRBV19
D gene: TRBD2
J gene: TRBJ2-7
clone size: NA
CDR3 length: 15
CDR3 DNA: TGTGCCAGTAGTACGGGGAGGGAAGACCTATACGAGCAGTACTTC
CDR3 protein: CASSTGREDLYEQYF

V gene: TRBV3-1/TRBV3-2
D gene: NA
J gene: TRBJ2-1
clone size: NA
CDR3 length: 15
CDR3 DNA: TGTGCCAGCAGCCCGTCCCGGGGGGCCGGAGGTGAGCAGTTCTTC
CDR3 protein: CASSPSRGAGGEQFF

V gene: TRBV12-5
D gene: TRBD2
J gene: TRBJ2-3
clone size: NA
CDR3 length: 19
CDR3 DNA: TGTGCTAGTGGTTTGGTAGGCGGTCTAGCGGATCCTAGCACAGATACGCAGTATTTT
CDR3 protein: CASGLVGGLADPSTDTQYF

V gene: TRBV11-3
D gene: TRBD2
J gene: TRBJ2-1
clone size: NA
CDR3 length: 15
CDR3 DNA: TGTGCCAGCAGCCCCGGCCCTAGCGGGACGGATGAGCAGTTCTTC
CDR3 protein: CASSPGPSGTDEQFF

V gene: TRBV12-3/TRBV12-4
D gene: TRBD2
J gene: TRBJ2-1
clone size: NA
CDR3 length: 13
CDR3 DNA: TGTGCCAGCAGTTCCCGTAGCGGGTTTGAGCAGTTCTTC
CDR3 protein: CASSSRSGFEQFF

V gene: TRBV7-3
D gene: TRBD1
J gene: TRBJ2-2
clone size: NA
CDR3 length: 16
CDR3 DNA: TGTGCCAGCAGCTTTCCCCGAACAGGGGTCGCGGGGGAGCTGTTTTTT
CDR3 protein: CASSFPRTGVAGELFF

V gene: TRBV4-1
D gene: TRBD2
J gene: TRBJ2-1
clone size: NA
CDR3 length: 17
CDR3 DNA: TGCGCCAGCAGCCCCGCGACTAGCGGGGGCGCTTACAATGAGCAGTTCTTC
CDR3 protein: CASSPATSGGAYNEQFF

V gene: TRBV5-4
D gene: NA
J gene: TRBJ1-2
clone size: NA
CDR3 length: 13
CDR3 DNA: TGTGCCAGCAGCTTGAATACTAACTATGGCTACACCTTC
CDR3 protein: CASSLNTNYGYTF

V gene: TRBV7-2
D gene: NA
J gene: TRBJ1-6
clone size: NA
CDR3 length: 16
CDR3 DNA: TGTGCCAGCAGCTCCCTTGGACAGCTCCTAAATTCACCCCTCCACTTT
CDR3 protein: CASSSLGQLLNSPLHF

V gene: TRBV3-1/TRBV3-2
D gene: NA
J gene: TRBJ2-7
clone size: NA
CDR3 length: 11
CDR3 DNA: TGTGCCAGCAGCCAAGATTATAAGCGCAGCTTC
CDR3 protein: CASSQDYKRSF

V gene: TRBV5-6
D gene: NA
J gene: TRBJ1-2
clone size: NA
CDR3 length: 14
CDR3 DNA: TGTGCCAGCAGCCCCCGGGTCCTATACAAAGGCTACACCTTC
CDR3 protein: CASSPRVLYKGYTF

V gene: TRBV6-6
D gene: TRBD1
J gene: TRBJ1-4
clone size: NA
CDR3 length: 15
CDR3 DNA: TGTGCCAGCAGTTACTCGAGGGACAGGGGTGGAAAACTGTTTTTT
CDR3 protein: CASSYSRDRGGKLFF

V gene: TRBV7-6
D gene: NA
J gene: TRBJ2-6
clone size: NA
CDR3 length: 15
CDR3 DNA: TGTGCCAGCAGCTTGGGGGCGGCTGGGGCCAACGTCCTGACTTTC
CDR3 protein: CASSLGAAGANVLTF

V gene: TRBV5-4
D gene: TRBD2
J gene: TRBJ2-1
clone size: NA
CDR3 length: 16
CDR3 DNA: TGTGCCAGCAGCCCGGCAGCGGGGGTCGTCATCAATGAGCAGTTCTTC
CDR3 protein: CASSPAAGVVINEQFF

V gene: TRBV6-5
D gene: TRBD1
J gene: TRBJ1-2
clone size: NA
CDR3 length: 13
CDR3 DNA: TGTGCCAGCAGCGAGGACAGGGTCTATGGCTACACCTTC
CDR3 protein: CASSEDRVYGYTF

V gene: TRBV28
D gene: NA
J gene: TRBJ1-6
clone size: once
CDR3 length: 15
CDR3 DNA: TGTGCCAGCGGCAGCCGGGGGGTTCACAATTCACCCCTCCACTTT
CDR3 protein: CASGSRGVHNSPLHF

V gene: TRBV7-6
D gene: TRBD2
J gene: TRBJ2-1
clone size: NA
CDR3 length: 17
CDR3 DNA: TGTGCCAGCAGCCTTGGACTAGCGGGGGGCTCAAACAATGAGCAGTTCTTC
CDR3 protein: CASSLGLAGGSNNEQFF

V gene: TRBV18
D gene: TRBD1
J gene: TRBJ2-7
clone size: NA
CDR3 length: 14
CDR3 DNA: TGTGCCAGCTCACCCGGGGACAGCTCCTACGAGCAGTACTTC
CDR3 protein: CASSPGDSSYEQYF

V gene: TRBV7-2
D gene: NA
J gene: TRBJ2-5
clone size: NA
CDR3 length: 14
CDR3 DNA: TGTGCCAGCAGCTTAGATTGGGCAGCTGAGACCCAGTACTTC
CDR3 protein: CASSLDWAAETQYF

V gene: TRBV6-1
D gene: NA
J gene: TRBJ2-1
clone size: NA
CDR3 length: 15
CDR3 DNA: TGTGCCAGCAGTGAAGCCAGGTTTCGTGGGAATGAGCAGTTCTTC
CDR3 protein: CASSEARFRGNEQFF

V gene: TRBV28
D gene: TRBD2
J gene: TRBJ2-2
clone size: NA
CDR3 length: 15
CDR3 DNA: TGTGCCAGCAGGACGGGAGGGAAGAACACCGGGGAGCTGTTTTTT
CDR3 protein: CASRTGGKNTGELFF

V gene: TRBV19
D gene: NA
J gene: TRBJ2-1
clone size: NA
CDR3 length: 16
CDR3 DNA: TGTGCCAGTAGTCTACAGGCTTTCAACCCTCTCGATGAGCAGTTCTTC
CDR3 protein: CASSLQAFNPLDEQFF

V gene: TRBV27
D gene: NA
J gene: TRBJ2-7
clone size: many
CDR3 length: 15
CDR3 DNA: TGTGCCAGCAGCCTCCTCGGGGGCCGAGCGGGAGAGCAGTACTTC
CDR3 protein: CASSLLGGRAGEQYF

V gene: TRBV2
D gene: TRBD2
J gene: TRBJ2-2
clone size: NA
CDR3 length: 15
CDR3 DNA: TGTGCCAGCAGAGGGACTAGCGGGGAGAGGGGGGAGCTGTTTTTT
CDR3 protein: CASRGTSGERGELFF

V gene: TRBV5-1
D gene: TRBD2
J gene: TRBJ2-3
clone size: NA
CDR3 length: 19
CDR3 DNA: TGCGCCAGCAGCCAGAACCTAGGGGCGGGAGAGACTAGCACAGATACGCAGTATTTT
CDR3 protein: CASSQNLGAGETSTDTQYF

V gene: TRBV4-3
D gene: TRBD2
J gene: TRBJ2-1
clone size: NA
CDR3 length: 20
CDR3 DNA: TGCGCCAGCAGCCAAGGAGATTCGGCTAGCGGGAGGATCGGGGCCAATGAGCAGTTCTTC
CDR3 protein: CASSQGDSASGRIGANEQFF

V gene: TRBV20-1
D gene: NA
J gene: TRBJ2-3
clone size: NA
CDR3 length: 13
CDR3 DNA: TGCAGTGCTAGTGGGACTTTGACAGATACGCAGTATTTT
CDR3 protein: CSASGTLTDTQYF

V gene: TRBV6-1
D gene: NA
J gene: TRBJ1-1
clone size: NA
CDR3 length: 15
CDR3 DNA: TGTGCCAGCAGTGAAGGGATCGGACAGACCTTGGAAGCTTTCTTT
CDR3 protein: CASSEGIGQTLEAFF

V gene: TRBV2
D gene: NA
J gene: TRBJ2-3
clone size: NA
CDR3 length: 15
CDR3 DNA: TGTGCCAGCAGCCTCTCGGCGGGGCGAACAGATACGCAGTATTTT
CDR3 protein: CASSLSAGRTDTQYF

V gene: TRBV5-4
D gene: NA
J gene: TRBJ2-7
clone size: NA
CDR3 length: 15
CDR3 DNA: TGTGCCAGCAGCTTGGGGACAATGAGCTCCTACGAGCAGTACTTC
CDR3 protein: CASSLGTMSSYEQYF

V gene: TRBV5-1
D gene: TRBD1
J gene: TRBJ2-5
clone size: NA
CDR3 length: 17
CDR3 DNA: TGCGCCAGCAGCTTGGCCTTGGGGACAGCCATCCAAGAGACCCAGTACTTC
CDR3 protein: CASSLALGTAIQETQYF

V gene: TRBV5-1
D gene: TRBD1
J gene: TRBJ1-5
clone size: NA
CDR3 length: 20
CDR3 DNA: TGCGCCAGCAGCTCGGCCGGGACAGGGAATTGGGATATGAGCAATCAGCCCCAGCATTTT
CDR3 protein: CASSSAGTGNWDMSNQPQHF

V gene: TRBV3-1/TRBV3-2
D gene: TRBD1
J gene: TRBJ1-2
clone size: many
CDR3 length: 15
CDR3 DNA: TGTGCCAGCAGCCCTGGATCGGGACAGGGCTATGGCTACACCTTC
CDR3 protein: CASSPGSGQGYGYTF

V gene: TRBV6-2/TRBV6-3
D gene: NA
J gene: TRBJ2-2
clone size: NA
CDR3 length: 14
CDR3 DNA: TGTGCCAGCAGTTACTCCTCGAACACCGGGGAGCTGTTTTTT
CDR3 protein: CASSYSSNTGELFF

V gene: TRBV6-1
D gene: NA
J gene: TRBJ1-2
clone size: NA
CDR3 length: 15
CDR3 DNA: TGTGCCAGCAGTGAATCGACGGGTCGGGACTATGGCTACACCTTC
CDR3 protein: CASSESTGRDYGYTF

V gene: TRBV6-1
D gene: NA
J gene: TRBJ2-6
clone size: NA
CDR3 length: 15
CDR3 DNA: TGTGCCAGCAGCCTGGGGGCGAGCGGGGCCAACGTCCTGACTTTC
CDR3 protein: CASSLGASGANVLTF

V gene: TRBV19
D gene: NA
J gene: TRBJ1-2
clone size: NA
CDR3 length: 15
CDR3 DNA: TGTGCCAGCTCACTGCCCGGGGGATGGTCCTATGGCTACACCTTC
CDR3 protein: CASSLPGGWSYGYTF

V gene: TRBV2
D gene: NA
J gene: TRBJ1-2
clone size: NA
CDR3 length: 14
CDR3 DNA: TGTGCCAGCAGCGTGCCAGGGTTAAACTATGGCTACACCTTC
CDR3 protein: CASSVPGLNYGYTF

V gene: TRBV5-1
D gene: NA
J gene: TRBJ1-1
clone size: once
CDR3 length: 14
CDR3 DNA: TGCGCCAGCAGCTTGGCCCGACAAGACACTGAAGCTTTCTTT
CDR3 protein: CASSLARQDTEAFF

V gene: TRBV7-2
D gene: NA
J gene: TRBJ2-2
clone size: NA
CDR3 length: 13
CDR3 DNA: TGTGCCAGCAGCACTAGAGGGACCGGGGAGCTGTTTTTT
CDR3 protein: CASSTRGTGELFF

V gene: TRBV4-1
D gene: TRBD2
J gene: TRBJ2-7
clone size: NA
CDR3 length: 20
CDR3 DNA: TGCGCCAGCAGCCAAGAACCCCGGGGGGCGGGAGGGCCATCCCGGTACGAGCAGTACTTC
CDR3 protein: CASSQEPRGAGGPSRYEQYF

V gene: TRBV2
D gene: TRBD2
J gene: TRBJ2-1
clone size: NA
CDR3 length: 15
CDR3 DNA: TGTGCCAGCAGCTTAGCGGGACTAGCGGGCGATGAGCAGTTCTTC
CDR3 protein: CASSLAGLAGDEQFF

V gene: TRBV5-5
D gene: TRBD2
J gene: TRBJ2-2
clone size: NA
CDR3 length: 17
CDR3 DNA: TGTGCCAGCAGCTTTGGTAGCGGGGGCCCGAACACCGGGGAGCTGTTTTTT
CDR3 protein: CASSFGSGGPNTGELFF

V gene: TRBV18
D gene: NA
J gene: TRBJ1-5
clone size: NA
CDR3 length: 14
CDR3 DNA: TGTGCCAGCTCACCCGACATGAAGAATCAGCCCCAGCATTTT
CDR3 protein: CASSPDMKNQPQHF

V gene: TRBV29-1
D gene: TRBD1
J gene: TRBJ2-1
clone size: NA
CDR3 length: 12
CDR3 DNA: TGCAGCGGGGGACAGGGGGCTAGTGAGCAGTTCTTC
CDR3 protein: CSGGQGASEQFF

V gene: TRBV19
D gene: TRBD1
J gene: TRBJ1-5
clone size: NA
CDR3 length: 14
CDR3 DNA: TGTGCCAGTAGGCCGGGACAGGGGCATCAGCCCCAGCATTTT
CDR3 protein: CASRPGQGHQPQHF

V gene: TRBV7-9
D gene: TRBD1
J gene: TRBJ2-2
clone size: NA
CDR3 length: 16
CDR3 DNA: TGTGCCAGCAGCAAAGCGGCAGAGGGGGCGAGAGGGGAGCTGTTTTTT
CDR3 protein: CASSKAAEGARGELFF

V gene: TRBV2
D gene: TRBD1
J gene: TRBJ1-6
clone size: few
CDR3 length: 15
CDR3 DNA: TGTGCCAGCAGACAAGACAGGGGGACGGTTTCACCCCTCCACTTT
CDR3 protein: CASRQDRGTVSPLHF

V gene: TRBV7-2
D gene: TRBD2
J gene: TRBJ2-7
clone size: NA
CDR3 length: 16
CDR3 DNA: TGTGCCAGCAGCTTACTTTCTCGCGGGAGATCGTACGAGCAGTACTTC
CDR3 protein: CASSLLSRGRSYEQYF